These 10 T cell receptor beta chains were sequenced from one sample in a study of cytomegalovirus exposure and HLA in healthy donors. TCRdb keeps only in-frame clones here, not all; method: immunoSEQ multiplex PCR. This table holds 130,000 or so clones, approximately 90% found once. The sequenced sample consisted of PBMCs. These TCRs come from a young woman in good health and CMV-seronegative.

This rearrangement joins TRBV19 to TRBJ1-5, with D unclear. The CDR3 is 13 residues long. V dropped 6 bases and J dropped 5 bases, with 11 bases sitting between them. The germline V gene encodes CDR1 LNHDA and CDR2 SQIVND (reference sequence). In DNA, the CDR3 is TGTGCCAGTAGCGACTTCAATGATCAGCCCCAGCATTTT. Its translation: CASSDFNDQPQHF.

The chain links TRBV15 to TRBJ1-3, with no clear D. Germline V lookup: CDR1 LNHNV, CDR2 YYDKDF (reference sequence). The CDR3 extends over 17 amino acids. V shed 0 bases and J shed 1 base, with 13 bases lying between them. CDR3 coding DNA: TGTGCCACCAGCAGAGATTCGCCGAGTCCTTCTGGAAACACCATATATTTT. Its protein product is CATSRDSPSPSGNTIYF.

This chain uses TRBV7-3 with TRBJ1-1; maybe TRBD1 (5 bases). CDR3 length equals 16 residues. With 2 bases removed from V and 6 bases from J, the gap between germline ends came to 19 bases. The germline CDR1 and CDR2 sequences are SGHTA and FQGTGA. CDR3 region: CASSLGPPKGSSEAFF. The CDR3 DNA is TGTGCCAGCAGCTTAGGGCCCCCCAAGGGGTCCTCTGAAGCTTTCTTT.

This clone was recorded only once. The V and J genes are TRBV5-6 and TRBJ2-3; weak D call: TRBD1 (5 bases). CDR1 and CDR2 from the germline V gene are SGHDT and YYEEEE. Deletions cut 2 bases from V and 0 bases from J, with 10 bases between. This CDR3 region has 15 residues. CDR3 DNA: TGTGCCAGCAGCTTAGGGGTCTTTAGCACAGATACGCAGTATTTT. Its translation is CASSLGVFSTDTQYF.

The chain combines TRBV7-8 with TRBJ1-5; 7 bases match TRBD1. Germline V gives CDR1 SGHVS, CDR2 FQNEAQ. The ends lost 5 bases at V and 0 bases at J; junction bases unmatched: 7. The CDR3 sequence is 16 residues long. The CDR3 sequence: CASSPSRGPSNQPQHF. CDR3 DNA: TGTGCCAGCAGCCCCTCAAGGGGGCCTAGCAATCAGCCCCAGCATTTT.

The J gene is TRBJ2-5, the V gene TRBV5-1; 7 bases match TRBD2. The germline gives CDR1 SGHRS, CDR2 YFSETQ. The CDR3 consists of 13 residues. V gave up 5 bases and J gave up 5 bases; unmatched junction bases: 6. CDR3 nucleotide sequence: TGCGCCAGCAGGCGGGGAGGGGCTGAGACCCAGTACTTC. This translates into CASRRGGAETQYF.

The chain couples TRBV7-8 to TRBJ1-2, with 11 positions matching TRBD1. The CDR3 totals 15 residues. V shed 5 bases and J 0 bases; nucleotides not matched to a gene: 2. The germline gives CDR1 SGHVS, CDR2 FQNEAQ. The CDR3: CASSPGQGANYGYTF. The CDR3 DNA follows: TGTGCCAGCAGCCCGGGACAGGGGGCTAACTATGGCTACACCTTC.

V and J are TRBV9 and TRBJ1-2; D remains ambiguous. The V end lost 0 bases, the J end lost 4 bases, and 7 bases lay between the germline ends. This CDR3 comprises 13 residues. Germline assignment: CDR1 SGDLS and CDR2 YYNGEE. The CDR3 sequence: CASSVGAIYGYTF. The CDR3 bases are TGTGCCAGCAGCGTAGGAGCCATCTATGGCTACACCTTC.

Only one count was recorded for this clone. The V and J genes are TRBV30 and TRBJ2-7; 9 nucleotides agree with TRBD1. The CDR3 runs 15 residues. Germline loops: CDR1 GTSNPN, CDR2 SVGIG (reference sequence). V trimming: 2 bases; J trimming: 5 bases; junction bases outside the gene matches: 10. The CDR3 DNA is TGTGCCTGGAGTTACAAGACAGGGGGGAGGGACGAGCAGTACTTC. Amino acid sequence: CAWSYKTGGRDEQYF.

The rearrangement uses TRBV18 and TRBJ1-1; the D is unclear. The CDR3 length is 14 residues. Deletions cut 4 bases from V and 3 bases from J, with 12 bases between. In germline, CDR1 is KGHSH, CDR2 LQKENI. CDR3 nucleotide sequence: TGTGCCAGCTCACGAAGAAGTAGTGACACTGAAGCTTTCTTT. Its protein is CASSRRSSDTEAFF.